This T cell receptor beta chain was captured in a study of OX40 agonist ivuxolimab in advanced cancers. Study at large: Mean age about 60 years, range 23 to 79; about 85% male.

Germline V gene sequence: CDR1 MDHEN, CDR2 SYDVKM. This CDR3 region has 14 residues. V was shortened by 2 bases and J by 4 bases, with 11 bases between the two germline ends. Measured with immunoSEQ multiplex PCR; TCRdb has only the in-frame clones, and not every one. The sample holds 76,000 or so clones, about 88% seen once. V gene TRBV28 combines with J gene TRBJ1-2, with D uncertain. This sequence originates from an adult with an advanced solid tumor such as melanoma, head and neck, liver or kidney cancer. Sequencing used CD4+ or CD8+ T cells sorted from blood, obtained in a trial of the OX40 agonist ivuxolimab. The CDR3 here is CASSLGAGSYGYTF. The CDR3, as DNA: TGTGCCAGCAGTTTAGGCGCGGGGAGCTATGGCTACACCTTC.